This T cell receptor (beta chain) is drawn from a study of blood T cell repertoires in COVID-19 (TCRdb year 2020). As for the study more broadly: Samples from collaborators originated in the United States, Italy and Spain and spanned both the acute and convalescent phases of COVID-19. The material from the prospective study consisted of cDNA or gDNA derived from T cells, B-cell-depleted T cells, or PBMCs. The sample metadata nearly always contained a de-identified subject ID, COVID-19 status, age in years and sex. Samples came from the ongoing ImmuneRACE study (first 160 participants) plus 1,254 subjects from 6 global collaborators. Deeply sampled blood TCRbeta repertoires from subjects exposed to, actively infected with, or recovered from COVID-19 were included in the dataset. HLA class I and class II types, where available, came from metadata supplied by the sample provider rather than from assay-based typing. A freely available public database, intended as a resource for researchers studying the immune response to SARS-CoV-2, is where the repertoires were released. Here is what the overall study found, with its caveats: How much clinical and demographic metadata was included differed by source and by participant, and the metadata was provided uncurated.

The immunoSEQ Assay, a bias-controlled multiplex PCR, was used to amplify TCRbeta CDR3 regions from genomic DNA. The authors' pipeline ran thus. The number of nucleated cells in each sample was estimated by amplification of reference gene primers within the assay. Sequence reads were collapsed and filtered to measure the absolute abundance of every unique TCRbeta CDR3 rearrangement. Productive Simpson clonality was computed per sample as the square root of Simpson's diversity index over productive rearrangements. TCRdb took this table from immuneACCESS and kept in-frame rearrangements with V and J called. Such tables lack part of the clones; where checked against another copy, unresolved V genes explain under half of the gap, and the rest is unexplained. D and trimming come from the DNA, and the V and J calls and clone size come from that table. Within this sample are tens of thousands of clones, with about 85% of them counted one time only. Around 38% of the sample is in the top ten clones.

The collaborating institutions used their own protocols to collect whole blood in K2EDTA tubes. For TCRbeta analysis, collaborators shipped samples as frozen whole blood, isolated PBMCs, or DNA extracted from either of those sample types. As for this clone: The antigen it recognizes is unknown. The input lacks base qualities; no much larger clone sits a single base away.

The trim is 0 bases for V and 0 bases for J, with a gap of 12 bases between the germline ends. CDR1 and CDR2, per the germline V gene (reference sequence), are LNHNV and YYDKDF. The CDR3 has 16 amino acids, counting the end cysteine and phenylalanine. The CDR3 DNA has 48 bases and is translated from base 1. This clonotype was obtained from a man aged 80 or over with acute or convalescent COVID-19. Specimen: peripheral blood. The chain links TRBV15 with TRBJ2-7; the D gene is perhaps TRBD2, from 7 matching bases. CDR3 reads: CATSRDGRGGSYEQYF. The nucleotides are TGTGCCACCAGCAGAGATGGTAGGGGGGGCTCCTACGAGCAGTACTTC.